One sample yielded the 9 T cell receptor beta chains listed below, sequenced in a study of cytomegalovirus exposure and HLA in healthy donors. The PCR was carried out with 60 Vbeta primers and 13 Jbeta primers. TCRdb keeps only in-frame clones here, not all; method: immunoSEQ multiplex PCR. This table lists more than 55,000 clones. Input material: PBMCs. All receptors come from a woman aged 40-49 years in good health and CMV-seropositive.

The chain carries TRBV18 and TRBJ2-3; D is uncertain. This CDR3 region has 14 residues. V was trimmed by 2 bases and J by 6 bases, leaving 12 bases between them. The germline CDR1 and CDR2 sequences are KGHSH and LQKENI. Here the CDR3 DNA reads TGTGCCAGCTCACCATCCCTCCACGCGGATACGCAGTATTTT. Encoded protein: CASSPSLHADTQYF.

The J gene is TRBJ2-5, the V gene TRBV19; 7 bases agree with TRBD2. The ends lost 5 bases at V and 2 bases at J; junction bases unmatched: 2. Germline assignment: CDR1 LNHDA and CDR2 SQIVND (reference sequence). The CDR3 runs to 13 residues. The CDR3 is CASSGLGQETQYF. In nucleotides, the CDR3 is TGTGCCAGTAGTGGACTAGGTCAAGAGACCCAGTACTTC. Full variable domain (rest looked up from reference TRBV19 and TRBJ2-5): DGGITQSPKYLFRKEGQNVTLSCEQNLNHDAMYWYRQDPGQGLRLIYYSQIVNDFQKGDIAEGYSVSREKKESFPLTVTSAQKNPTAFYLCASSGLGQETQYFGPGTRLLVL.

The chain uses TRBV11-2 and TRBJ2-3; TRBD2 matches at 12 bases. V trimming: 5 bases; J trimming: 4 bases; junction bases outside the gene matches: 4. Looked up from germline, CDR1 is SGHAT and CDR2 is FQNNGV. CDR3 length equals 15 residues. DNA for the CDR3: TGTGCCAGCAGCGGACTAGCGGGGCGCCCAGATACGCAGTATTTT. This encodes CASSGLAGRPDTQYF.

V and J are TRBV9 and TRBJ2-5, with 7 bases that match TRBD2. V lost 3 bases to trimming and J lost 1 base; unmatched junction nucleotides: 9. Germline-derived CDR1 and CDR2 are SGDLS and YYNGEE. This CDR3 is built from 16 residues. For the CDR3, the DNA is TGTGCCAGCAGCGCACTGTCTGGGACTACCCAAGAGACCCAGTACTTC. Translation: CASSALSGTTQETQYF.

The chain combines TRBV10-3 with TRBJ2-1, with 9 bases fitting TRBD2. Unmatched junction bases numbered 6, after V lost 6 bases and J lost 3 bases. This CDR3 contains 15 residues. CDR1 ENHRY and CDR2 SYGVKD come from the germline V gene. Here the CDR3 DNA reads TGTGCCATCAGCGTGACTAGCGGTGACTACAATGAGCAGTTCTTC. Translating gives CAISVTSGDYNEQFF.

Remarks on this clone: The junction departs from the called germline gene at one end, perhaps through a read error. Other DNA sequences in the same sample also yield this CDR3. J is TRBJ1-1 and V is TRBV2; 8 bases align to TRBD1. CDR1 and CDR2 from the germline V gene are SNHLY and FYNNEI. The CDR3 runs 12 residues. The DNA for the CDR3 is TGTGCCAGCAGTGTACAGGGGGTTGAAGCTTTCTTC. As protein: CASSVQGVEAFF. The complete variable domain, with remaining parts taken from reference TRBV2 and TRBJ1-1, reads EPEVTQTPSHQVTQMGQEVILRCVPISNHLYFYWYRQILGQKVEFLVSFYNNEISEKSEIFDDQFSVERPDGSNFTLKIRSTKLEDSAMYFCASSVQGVEAFFGQGTRLTVV.

The V gene is TRBV7-6, the J gene TRBJ2-3; unclear D gene. CDR3 length: 12 residues. Trimming removed 3 bases from V and 6 bases from J, with 7 bases in between. CDR1 is SGHVS and CDR2 is FNYEAQ in the germline V gene. The CDR3 DNA follows: TGTGCCAGCAGCTTGTTAGATGATACGCAGTATTTT. The encoded protein is CASSLLDDTQYF.

The V and J genes are TRBV29-1 and TRBJ2-5; TRBD2 is a possible D gene (5 bases). The germline V gene has CDR1 SQVTM and CDR2 ANQGSEA. CDR3 length: 12 amino acids. V was clipped by 7 bases and J by 4 bases, with 13 bases between them. CDR3 nucleotides: TGCAGCGGTGGGGAGTTAGGAGAGACCCAGTACTTC. Its translation is CSGGELGETQYF.

The chain joins TRBV5-1 to TRBJ1-4; D ambiguous. The germline V and J ends were trimmed by 0 bases and 8 bases, with 20 bases remaining between them. The length of the CDR3 is 17 residues. Germline loops: CDR1 SGHRS, CDR2 YFSETQ. In DNA form, the CDR3 reads TGCGCCAGCAGCTTGGAGGGAGGGAGGAAGGCGCGGGAAAAACTGTTTTTT. Amino acids: CASSLEGGRKAREKLFF.